This T cell receptor beta chain was sequenced for a study of blood T cell repertoires in COVID-19. Overall study: COVID-19 samples from acute and convalescent phases originated in the United States, Italy and Spain. In each case, the material was cDNA or gDNA derived from T cells, B-cell-depleted T cells, or PBMCs.

Germline loops: CDR1 LNHDA, CDR2 SQIVND (reference sequence). The CDR3 is made up of 13 amino acids. V lost 6 bases to trimming and J lost 1 base, with 9 bases between them. The sample holds one count of this clone. Repertoires were generated with immunoSEQ multiplex PCR, while TCRdb's copy carries only in-frame clones and drops some. In the table there are around 140,000 clones, over 80% of which are singletons. Assignment of participants to cohorts was predicated upon participant-reported clinical history. Sequenced: PBMCs or T cells enriched from blood (not recorded which). The origin of this receptor is a man in his 60s who had recovered from COVID-19. V usage is TRBV19 and J usage is TRBJ1-1; no firm D call. Here the CDR3 reads CASRDLGNTEAFF. The CDR3 region has the DNA TGTGCCAGTAGGGACTTGGGGAACACTGAAGCTTTCTTT.